This T cell receptor (beta chain) was found in a study of cytomegalovirus exposure and HLA in healthy donors. CDR3 size: 15 residues. Per the germline V gene, CDR1 is MDHEN and CDR2 is SYDVKM. Trimming left V 6 bases short and J 2 bases short, with 16 bases between. The primer mix had 60 Vbeta and 13 Jbeta primers. The method was immunoSEQ multiplex PCR; TCRdb's version includes in-frame clones alone and lacks a portion of them. This table holds 140,000 or so clones, about 82% found once. Sequences were obtained from PBMCs. The clonotype originates from a woman between 40 and 50 years old in good health and CMV-seropositive. The rearrangement uses TRBV28 and TRBJ1-1, with D perhaps matching TRBD1 (5 bases). The CDR3 DNA sequence: TGTGCCAGCAGCCCCCAGGGAGGGGCTAACACTGAAGCTTTCTTT. It yields the protein CASSPQGGANTEAFF.